This TCR beta chain derives from a study of T cell repertoires in cytomegalovirus infection. Study details: TCR beta signatures that were public indicated CMV infection and matching HLA type.

Using its own MiXCR run on the reads, TCRdb lists one record per CDR3 protein. Of approximately 140,000 distinct CDR3 sequences in the sample, roughly 25% were seen once. The CDR3 consists of 15 residues. V shed 8 bases and J 6 bases; nucleotides not matched to a gene: 11. Looked up from germline, CDR1 is MNHEY and CDR2 is SVGEGT. Study findings and constraints: Dominating the ex vivo response were HLA-C-restricted CMV-specific TCR beta clonotypes. Cumulative public TCR beta family frequency identified carriers of CMV plus the relevant HLA.

In its sample, this clonotype was seen a few times. What it binds is not known. This chain uses TRBV6-2 or TRBV6-3 with TRBJ2-7, with 12 bases aligning to TRBD2. The sequencing sample was made of PBMCs, sequenced either directly or after in vitro stimulation (not recorded which). The clonotype comes from a human donor in good health (CMV status not recorded). Some clones in this sample may be carry-over from other donors' samples. CDR3 sequence: CASLDLAGGAAEQYF. In nucleotides, the CDR3 is TGTGCCAGCCTGGATCTAGCGGGAGGGGCTGCCGAGCAGTACTTC.